One and the same sample provided the 32 T cell receptor beta chains below, sequenced in a study of human T cells and chemical hapten exposure. TCRdb fed the RACE reads into MiXCR, producing one record per CDR3 protein. The data show roughly 140,000 distinct CDR3 sequences, about 11% seen once. Time point given: patch test 2, 6 weeks after DPC sensitization. Treatment indicated: therapeutic diphenylcyclopropenone sensitization with weekly scalp DPC. Sequencing was performed on whole blood, taken in connection with sensitization to the hapten diphenylcyclopropenone (DPC). The receptors were gathered from a woman aged 50 to 65 with alopecia areata. Some clones in this sample may be carry-over from other donors' samples.

The rearrangement uses TRBV28 and TRBJ1-2; no firm D call. Germline assignment: CDR1 MDHEN and CDR2 SYDVKM. V was clipped by 1 base and J by 4 bases, with 10 bases between them. This CDR3 has 14 amino acids. The CDR3 spells CASSLYDRIYGYTF. The CDR3 coding sequence is TGTGCCAGCAGTTTATATGACCGGATCTATGGCTACACCTTC.

Regarding this clonotype: It may be a read error: a sequence one base away is much more abundant. The chain links TRBV7-6 to TRBJ2-7; possible D gene TRBD2, 5 bases. The germline V gene encodes CDR1 SGHVS and CDR2 FNYEAQ. This CDR3 has 13 amino acids. V was pared by 2 bases and J by 3 bases, with 8 bases between. In DNA form, the CDR3 reads TGTGCCAGCAGCTTAAGTCGGGACTACGAGCAGTACTTC. Residues: CASSLSRDYEQYF.

This clonotype was picked up a small number of times. The rearrangement joins TRBV6-1 to TRBJ1-6, with D uncertain. Germline V gene lookup returns CDR1 MNHNS and CDR2 SASEGT. The CDR3 totals 14 residues. The ends were cut back, 3 bases at V and 7 bases at J, with 10 bases in the middle. Here the CDR3 reads CASSEGGLNSPLHF. The CDR3 DNA is TGTGCCAGCAGTGAGGGAGGGTTGAATTCACCCCTCCACTTT.

This clonotype has at least ten counts. The rearrangement links TRBV7-6 to TRBJ2-1; D gene unclear. Trimming took off 6 bases at V and 0 bases at J, with 15 bases between the two ends. CDR1 and CDR2 (germline): SGHVS, FNYEAQ. CDR3 length equals 16 residues. In nucleotides, the CDR3 is TGTGCCAGCAGTTTAACCGAGAAAACCTCCTACAATGAGCAGTTCTTC. This sequence encodes CASSLTEKTSYNEQFF.

This clonotype came up many times. The rearrangement links TRBV12-3 or TRBV12-4 to TRBJ1-3, with TRBD1 as a possible D gene (5 bases). There are 14 residues in the CDR3. Trimming pared 5 bases from V and 4 bases from J, leaving 12 bases between. CDR3 coding DNA: TGTGCCAGCAGTCCAGGGTCGTCAGGAAACACCATATATTTT. It encodes CASSPGSSGNTIYF.

At least ten counts were recorded for this clonotype. The genes are TRBV7-9 and TRBJ1-2; 7 nucleotides agree with TRBD1. CDR3 size: 11 residues. Germline loops: CDR1 SEHNR, CDR2 FQNEAQ (reference sequence). The V and J ends lost 6 bases and 7 bases, in that order; junction bases with no gene match: 2. The CDR3 sequence is CASRTGSGYTF. DNA for the CDR3: TGTGCCAGCAGGACAGGGTCTGGCTACACCTTC. The full variable domain, completed using reference TRBV7-9 and TRBJ1-2, is DTGVSQNPRHKITKRGQNVTFRCDPISEHNRLYWYRQTLGQGPEFLTYFQNEAQLEKSRLLSDRFSAERPKGSFSTLEIQRTEQGDSAMYLCASRTGSGYTFGSGTRLTVV.

The chain joins TRBV7-9 to TRBJ2-7, with D possibly being TRBD1 (6 bases). The CDR3 spans 13 residues. Germline values: CDR1 SEHNR, CDR2 FQNEAQ (reference sequence). Trimming removed 6 bases at V and 5 bases at J, with 14 bases between. Here the CDR3 DNA reads TGTGCCAGCAGTAATACAGGGATCCACGAGCAGTACTTC. Translation: CASSNTGIHEQYF.

This clonotype was seen a few times. The V and J genes are TRBV28 and TRBJ2-3; TRBD2 might be the D (5 bases). V was pared by 6 bases and J by 3 bases, with 16 bases between. CDR3 length equals 15 residues. Germline values: CDR1 MDHEN, CDR2 SYDVKM. CDR3 nucleotide sequence: TGTGCCAGCAGCTTGGAGGTCCGAGGGACAGATACGCAGTATTTT. Translating it yields CASSLEVRGTDTQYF.

This clonotype occurred a few times. The rearrangement joins TRBV29-1 to TRBJ1-1; the D gene is possibly TRBD1 (5 bases). V was clipped by 7 bases and J by 8 bases, with 17 bases between them. The CDR3 loop spans 12 amino acids. Germline CDR1 and CDR2: SQVTM and ANQGSEA. The CDR3 nucleotides are TGCAGCGCTGTTGGCCGGGGGGAGGAAGCTTTCTTT. Amino acids: CSAVGRGEEAFF.

This clonotype occurred a few times. This chain uses TRBV5-1 with TRBJ1-1; D is unclear. The CDR3 totals 14 residues. Germline CDR1 and CDR2: SGHRS and YFSETQ. V was clipped by 0 bases and J by 3 bases, with 9 bases between them. The CDR3 DNA reads TGCGCCAGCAGCTTGGACGGATTCGACACTGAAGCTTTCTTT. Amino acid sequence: CASSLDGFDTEAFF.

This clonotype was seen a handful of times. The chain has TRBV20-1 and TRBJ2-1; 11 bases line up with TRBD2. Germline loops: CDR1 DFQATT, CDR2 SNEGSKA (reference sequence). The CDR3 contains 16 residues. V shed 3 bases and J 5 bases; nucleotides not matched to a gene: 9. The CDR3 sequence: CSASLAGGWSNNEQFF. The CDR3 region has the DNA TGCAGTGCTAGCCTAGCGGGAGGCTGGTCGAACAATGAGCAGTTCTTC.

This clonotype occurred once. The chain joins TRBV10-3 to TRBJ1-2; D gene ambiguous. With 7 bases removed from V and 2 bases from J, the gap between germline ends came to 11 bases. The CDR3 is 13 residues long. Germline assignment: CDR1 ENHRY and CDR2 SYGVKD. The CDR3 region is CAITEESNYGYTF. The CDR3 region has the DNA TGTGCCATCACCGAAGAGTCAAACTATGGCTACACCTTC.

The chain combines TRBV5-1 with TRBJ2-5, with a tentative D call TRBD2 (6 bases). The CDR3 totals 15 residues. CDR1 SGHRS and CDR2 YFSETQ come from the germline V gene. Trimming stripped 7 bases from V and 2 bases from J, with 18 bases between. The CDR3 sequence: CASLRGGVGQETQYF. The CDR3 bases are TGCGCCAGCTTGCGGGGCGGAGTTGGTCAAGAGACCCAGTACTTC.

In its sample, this clonotype was seen many times. CDR3 nucleotides: TGTGCCAGCAGCCGGGGAGGGGACGAGCAGTACTTC. Translated, it gives CASSRGGDEQYF. The chain links TRBV4-2 to TRBJ2-7; TRBD2 matches at 7 bases. This CDR3 has 12 amino acids. Unmatched junction bases numbered 2, after V lost 4 bases and J lost 5 bases. Looked up from germline, CDR1 is LGHNA and CDR2 is YNFKEQ.

This clonotype was detected many times. The V call is TRBV4-1, the J call TRBJ2-1, with 11 bases aligning to TRBD2. Germline CDR1 MGHRA, CDR2 YSYEKL. The CDR3 runs to 17 residues. J lost 4 bases, V lost 4 bases, and 9 bases had no gene match. The CDR3 here is CASSLETSGNVYNEQFF. The CDR3 DNA sequence: TGCGCCAGCAGCCTCGAGACTAGCGGGAATGTTTACAATGAGCAGTTCTTC.

This clonotype was found a few times. This chain links TRBV4-2 with TRBJ1-1; no definite D call. The ends were cut back, 4 bases at V and 1 base at J, with 16 bases in the middle. The germline V gene has CDR1 LGHNA and CDR2 YNFKEQ. CDR3 length: 16 residues. The CDR3 loop is CASSLPSGRANTEAFF. In DNA, the CDR3 is TGTGCCAGCAGCCTCCCGAGCGGACGGGCGAACACTGAAGCTTTCTTT.

At least ten counts were recorded for this clonotype. The chain uses TRBV18 and TRBJ2-1, with 8 positions matching TRBD2. The trim removed 3 bases at V and 0 bases at J, leaving 4 bases unmatched. This CDR3 contains 16 residues. CDR1 KGHSH and CDR2 LQKENI come from the germline V gene. CDR3 region: CASSPLAGSSYNEQFF. CDR3 in DNA: TGTGCCAGCTCACCTTTAGCGGGAAGCTCCTACAATGAGCAGTTCTTC.

This clonotype was counted a few times. This chain joins TRBV7-8 and TRBJ2-4; 8 nucleotides match TRBD2. After removal of 1 base from V and 0 bases from J, the junction contained 11 bases not matched to a gene. The germline gives CDR1 SGHVS, CDR2 FQNEAQ. The CDR3 has 19 amino acids. CDR3 nucleotides: TGTGCCAGCAGCTTAGAGGGTAGCGGGACGGGGTCAGCCAAAAACATTCAGTACTTC. Translated: CASSLEGSGTGSAKNIQYF.

Many counts were recorded for this clonotype. V and J are TRBV5-1 and TRBJ2-5, with TRBD2 identical over 10 bases. With V trimmed by 1 base and J by 1 base, 4 bases remained unmatched. The CDR3 is 16 amino acids. Germline V gene data show CDR1 as SGHRS and CDR2 as YFSETQ. The CDR3 loop is CASSLLAGAIQETQYF. DNA for the CDR3: TGCGCCAGCAGCTTGCTAGCGGGAGCTATCCAAGAGACCCAGTACTTC.

This clonotype was seen more than once but under ten times. The chain joins TRBV30 to TRBJ2-7; no clear D gene. V shed 5 bases and J shed 3 bases, with 11 bases lying between them. Germline loops: CDR1 GTSNPN, CDR2 SVGIG (reference sequence). The CDR3 length is 12 residues. DNA of the CDR3: TGTGCCTGGTGCCCCACTCGCTACGAGCAGTACTTC. It yields the protein CAWCPTRYEQYF. Filled out from reference TRBV30 and TRBJ2-7, the complete variable domain reads SQTIHQWPATLVQPVGSPLSLECTVEGTSNPNLYWYRQAAGRGLQLLFYSVGIGQISSEVPQNLSASRPQDRQFILSSKKLLLSDSGFYLCAWCPTRYEQYFGPGTRLTVT.

The J gene is TRBJ1-2, the V gene TRBV12-3 or TRBV12-4, with TRBD1 matching 12 bases. The CDR3 covers 13 residues. Trimming removed 6 bases from V and 7 bases from J; junction bases left unmatched: 3. CDR3 nucleotides: TGTGCCAGCAGCCCGGGACAGGGGGCTGGCTACACCTTC. Translation: CASSPGQGAGYTF.

The CDR3 reads CASSSGQGSGELFF. CDR3 DNA sequence: TGTGCCAGTAGTTCCGGACAGGGGTCCGGGGAGCTGTTTTTT. The chain has TRBV19 and TRBJ2-2; 9 positions agree with TRBD1. V was clipped by 5 bases and J by 6 bases; unmatched bases: 4. From germline, CDR1 is LNHDA and CDR2 SQIVND (reference sequence). This CDR3 comprises 14 residues.

CDR3 DNA: TGCAGTGCTAGGTTAAACACTGAAGCTTTCTTT. Protein: CSARLNTEAFF. V gene TRBV20-1 combines with J gene TRBJ1-1, with D unresolved. V was shortened by 3 bases and J by 2 bases, with 4 bases between the two germline ends. Per germline, CDR1 DFQATT and CDR2 SNEGSKA (reference sequence). This CDR3 comprises 11 residues.

Ten or more counts support this clonotype. The gene calls are TRBV5-6 and TRBJ2-7; D is unclear. V was shortened by 4 bases and J by 0 bases, with 8 bases between the two germline ends. Germline V lookup: CDR1 SGHDT, CDR2 YYEEEE. CDR3 length: 13 residues. The CDR3 DNA reads TGTGCCAGCAGCCCAGGAAGCTCCTACGAGCAGTACTTC. It specifies CASSPGSSYEQYF.

This clonotype was counted at least ten times. The rearrangement joins TRBV2 to TRBJ1-3; TRBD1 might be the D (5 bases). Per the germline V gene, CDR1 is SNHLY and CDR2 is FYNNEI. Trimming removed 6 bases at V and 0 bases at J, with 9 bases between. CDR3 length equals 14 residues. CDR3 residues: CASRGRTSGNTIYF. The CDR3 nucleotides are TGTGCCAGCAGGGGACGGACCTCTGGAAACACCATATATTTT.

This clonotype was seen only a few times. The chain has TRBV29-1 and TRBJ2-3; no reliable D call. The CDR3 sequence is 13 residues long. Germline loops: CDR1 SQVTM, CDR2 ANQGSEA. Trimming took 4 bases from V and 0 from J, leaving 8 bases between them. DNA of the CDR3: TGCAGCGTTGGGGCATTTAGCACAGATACGCAGTATTTT. Translating gives CSVGAFSTDTQYF.

The chain uses TRBV28 and TRBJ2-7, with unresolved D. This CDR3 is 12 amino acids long. CDR1 and CDR2 (germline): MDHEN, SYDVKM. V lost 5 bases, J lost 2 bases, and 7 bases lay in between. The CDR3 coding sequence is TGTGCCAGCAGTCTCTATCCCTACGAGCAGTACTTC. Translating gives CASSLYPYEQYF.

This chain uses TRBV20-1 with TRBJ2-5; 8 bases align to TRBD1. CDR3 size: 14 residues. V lost 1 base and J lost 5; bases outside the gene matches: 6. Germline loops: CDR1 DFQATT, CDR2 SNEGSKA (reference sequence). CDR3 residues: CSARAGGAKETQYF. The CDR3 DNA reads TGCAGTGCTAGAGCAGGGGGCGCGAAGGAGACCCAGTACTTC.

Comment on this clonotype: A read error is possible here, since a much larger clone lies one base away. The genes are TRBV6-6 and TRBJ2-1; D uncertain. This CDR3 has 11 residues. From germline, CDR1 is MNHNY and CDR2 SVGAGI (reference sequence). V was clipped by 2 bases and J by 5 bases, with 1 base between them. The CDR3 DNA reads as TGTGCCAGCAGTTACCACAATGAGCAGTTCTTC. It codes for CASSYHNEQFF.

The chain employs TRBV20-1 and TRBJ1-5; D gene uncertain. Germline V lookup: CDR1 DFQATT, CDR2 SNEGSKA (reference sequence). V was cut by 0 bases and J by 4 bases, with 13 bases left in between. The CDR3 has 15 residues. The DNA of the CDR3 is TGCAGTGCTAGAGAGGGCCGGGCAGCGAATCAGCCCCAGCATTTT. Protein sequence: CSAREGRAANQPQHF.

The chain has TRBV18 and TRBJ1-2, with 8 nucleotides matching TRBD1. CDR1 KGHSH and CDR2 LQKENI come from the germline V gene. The CDR3 totals 13 residues. V lost 3 bases and J lost 8; bases outside the gene matches: 5. The chain's CDR3 is CASSPQGAEGYTF. The CDR3 DNA follows: TGTGCCAGCTCACCCCAGGGGGCCGAGGGCTACACCTTC.

The rearrangement links TRBV5-1 to TRBJ1-2, with D possibly TRBD1 on 5 matching bases. V lost 0 bases and J lost 4, with 7 bases in between. CDR3 length: 13 amino acids. Germline V gives CDR1 SGHRS, CDR2 YFSETQ. CDR3 region: CASSLGQPYGYTF. The DNA of the CDR3 is TGCGCCAGCAGCTTGGGACAGCCCTATGGCTACACCTTC.